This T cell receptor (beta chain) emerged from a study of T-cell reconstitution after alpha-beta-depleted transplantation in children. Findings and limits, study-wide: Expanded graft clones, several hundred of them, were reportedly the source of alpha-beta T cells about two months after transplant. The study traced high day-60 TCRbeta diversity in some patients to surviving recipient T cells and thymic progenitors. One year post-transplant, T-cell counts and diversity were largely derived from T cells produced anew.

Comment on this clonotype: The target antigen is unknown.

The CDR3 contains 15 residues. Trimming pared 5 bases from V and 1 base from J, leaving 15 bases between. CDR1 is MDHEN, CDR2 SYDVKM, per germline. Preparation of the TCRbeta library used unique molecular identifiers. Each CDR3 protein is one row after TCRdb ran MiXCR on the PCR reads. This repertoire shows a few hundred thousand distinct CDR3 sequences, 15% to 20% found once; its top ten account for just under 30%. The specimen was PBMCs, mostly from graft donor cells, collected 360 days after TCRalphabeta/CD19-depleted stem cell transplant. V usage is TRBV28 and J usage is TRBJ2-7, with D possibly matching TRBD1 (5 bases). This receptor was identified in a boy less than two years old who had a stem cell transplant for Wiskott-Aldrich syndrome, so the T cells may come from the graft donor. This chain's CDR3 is CASSRQGSASYEQYF. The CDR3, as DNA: TGTGCCAGCAGTAGGCAGGGTAGTGCATCCTACGAGCAGTACTTC.